This TCR beta chain was obtained from a study of blood T cell repertoires in COVID-19. The wider study: Some COVID-19 samples were acute and others convalescent; all came from the United States, Italy and Spain. PBMCs, B-cell-depleted T cells, or T cells provided the cDNA or gDNA that made up the material.

Adults between roughly 18 and 89 years of age took part from some 25 US areas. Some clones are missing from TCRdb's copy, which holds only in-frame ones; the method was immunoSEQ multiplex PCR. There are roughly 150,000 clones in the sample; roughly 80% occur only once, and 5.5% to 7% lies in the top ten. The material sequenced was PBMCs or T cells enriched from blood (not recorded which). The receptor was isolated from a woman in her forties or fifties who had recovered from COVID-19.

CDR3 in amino acids: CASSDGQGARETQYF. CDR3 sequence (DNA): TGCGCCAGCAGTGATGGACAGGGGGCGCGAGAGACCCAGTACTTC. The rearrangement uses TRBV10-2 and TRBJ2-5, with 11 bases that match TRBD1. The V and J ends lost 3 bases and 4 bases, in that order; junction bases with no gene match: 4. Germline V CDR1 and CDR2: WSHSY, SAAADI. The CDR3 totals 15 residues.